This TCR beta chain stems from a study of T-cell memory formation after mild COVID-19. As for the study in general: Largely donor-specific sequence clusters came from a couple of donors.

CDR1 and CDR2 from the germline V gene are SGHVS and FQNEAQ. The CDR3 sequence is 14 residues long. Trimming took 2 bases from V and 6 from J, leaving 12 bases between them. This clonotype was observed a handful of times. What it recognizes is unknown. Study-level results: Balance between CD4 and CD8 was seen in clones contracting day 15 to 85, and a CD4+ lean was seen in later expanders.

TCRdb reprocessed the 5' RACE reads via MiXCR and lists one record per CDR3 protein. The data hold about 110,000 distinct CDR3 sequences, with approximately 15% observed a single time. Sequenced material: PBMCs or a T cell subset sorted from them (not recorded which). This clonotype was obtained from a man younger than 35 who had mild COVID-19 (a few samples of this study predate the infection). Cell type and time point are not known. V usage is TRBV7-8 and J usage is TRBJ2-3; possible D gene TRBD2, 5 bases. Here the CDR3 reads CASSLTGLGDTQYF. In nucleotides, the CDR3 is TGTGCCAGCAGCTTAACCGGACTCGGGGATACGCAGTATTTT.